This TCR beta chain was recorded in a study of blood T cell repertoires in COVID-19. Study in general: The United States, Italy and Spain were the sources of the acute and convalescent COVID-19 samples. PBMCs, B-cell-depleted T cells, or T cells provided the cDNA or gDNA that made up the material.

Assay used: immunoSEQ multiplex PCR; TCRdb lists only in-frame clones, some missing. The sample includes roughly 200,000 clones, roughly 86% of them seen just once. The clonotype comes from a man aged 60 to 69 with acute or convalescent COVID-19. Input material: peripheral blood.

The CDR3 region is CASSSTQANYGYTF. DNA of the CDR3: TGTGCCAGCAGCTCTACCCAGGCAAACTATGGCTACACCTTC. The V call is TRBV6-5, the J call TRBJ1-2; D is unclear. V was pared by 6 bases and J by 2 bases, with 13 bases between. The CDR3 is 14 amino acids. The V gene's germline CDR1 is MNHEY and CDR2 SVGAGI.